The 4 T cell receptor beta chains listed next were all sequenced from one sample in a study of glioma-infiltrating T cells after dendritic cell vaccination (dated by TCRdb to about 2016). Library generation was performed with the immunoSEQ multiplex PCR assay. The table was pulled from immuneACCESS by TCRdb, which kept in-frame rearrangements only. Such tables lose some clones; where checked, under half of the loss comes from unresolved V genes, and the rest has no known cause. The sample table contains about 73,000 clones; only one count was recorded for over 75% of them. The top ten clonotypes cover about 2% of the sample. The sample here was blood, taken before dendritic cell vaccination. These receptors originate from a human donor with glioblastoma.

The CDR3 nucleotides read TGTGCCAGCAGTTGGACAGGGGAAGAGCAGTACGTC. Protein product: CASSWTGEEQYV. V and J are TRBV5-5 and TRBJ2-7, with 9 bases that match TRBD1. The V segment lost 5 bases and the J segment 7 bases; nucleotides outside the gene matches: 4. This CDR3 has 12 amino acids. CDR1 SGHKS and CDR2 YYEKEE come from the germline V gene (reference sequence).

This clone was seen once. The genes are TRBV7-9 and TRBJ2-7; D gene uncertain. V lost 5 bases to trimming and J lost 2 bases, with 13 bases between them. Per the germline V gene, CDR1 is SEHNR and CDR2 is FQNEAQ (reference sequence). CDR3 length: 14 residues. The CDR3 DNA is TGTGCCAGCAGCCCGCCGGCAGGAACCTACGAGCAGTACTTC. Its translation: CASSPPAGTYEQYF.

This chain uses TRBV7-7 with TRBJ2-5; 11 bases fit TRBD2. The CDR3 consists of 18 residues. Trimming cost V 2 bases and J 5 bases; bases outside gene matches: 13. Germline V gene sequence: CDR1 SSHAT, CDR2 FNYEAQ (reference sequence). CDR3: CASSLLAASGGRGETQYF. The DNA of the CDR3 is TGTGCCAGCAGCTTACTCGCGGCTAGCGGGGGGCGTGGGGAGACCCAGTACTTC.

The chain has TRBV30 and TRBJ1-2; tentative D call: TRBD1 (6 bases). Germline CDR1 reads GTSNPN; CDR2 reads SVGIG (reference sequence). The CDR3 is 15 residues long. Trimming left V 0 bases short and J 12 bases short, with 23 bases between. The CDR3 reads CAWSVTPIRSRDNTF. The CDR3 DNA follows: TGTGCCTGGAGTGTGACGCCCATAAGAAGCCGGGACAACACCTTC.